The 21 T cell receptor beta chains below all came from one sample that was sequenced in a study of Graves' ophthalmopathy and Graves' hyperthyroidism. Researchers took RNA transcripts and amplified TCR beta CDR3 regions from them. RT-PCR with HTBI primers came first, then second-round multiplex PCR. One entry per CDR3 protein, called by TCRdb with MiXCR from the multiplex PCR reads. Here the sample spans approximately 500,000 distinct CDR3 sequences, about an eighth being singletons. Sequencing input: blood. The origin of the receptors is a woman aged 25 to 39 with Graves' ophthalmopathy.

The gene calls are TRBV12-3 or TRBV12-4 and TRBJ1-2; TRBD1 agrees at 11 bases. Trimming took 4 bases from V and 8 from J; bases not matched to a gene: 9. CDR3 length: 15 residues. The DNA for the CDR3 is TGTGCCAGCAGTTCTCCGGGACAGGGGGACTTGGGCTACACCTTC. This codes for CASSSPGQGDLGYTF.

The CDR3 DNA follows: TGTGCCAGCACCCGCCAGGGGTATGGCACCGGGGAGCTGTTTTTT. This gives the protein CASTRQGYGTGELFF. This chain uses TRBV9 with TRBJ2-2; TRBD1 is a possible D gene (6 bases). There are 15 residues in the CDR3. Germline V gene lookup returns CDR1 SGDLS and CDR2 YYNGEE. The V gene lost 6 bases and the J gene lost 4 bases, with 16 bases spanning the gap.

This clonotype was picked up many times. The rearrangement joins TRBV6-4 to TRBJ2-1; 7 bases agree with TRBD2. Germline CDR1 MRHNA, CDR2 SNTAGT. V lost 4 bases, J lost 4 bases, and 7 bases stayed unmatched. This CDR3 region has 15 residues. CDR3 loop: CASSGLAGTYNEQFF. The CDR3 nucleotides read TGTGCCAGCAGTGGGTTAGCGGGTACTTACAATGAGCAGTTCTTC.

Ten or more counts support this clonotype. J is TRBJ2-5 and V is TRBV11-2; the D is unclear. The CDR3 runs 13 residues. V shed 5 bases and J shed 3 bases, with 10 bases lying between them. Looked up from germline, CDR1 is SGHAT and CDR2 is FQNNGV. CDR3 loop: CASSPWDEETQYF. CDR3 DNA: TGTGCCAGCAGCCCCTGGGATGAAGAGACCCAGTACTTC.

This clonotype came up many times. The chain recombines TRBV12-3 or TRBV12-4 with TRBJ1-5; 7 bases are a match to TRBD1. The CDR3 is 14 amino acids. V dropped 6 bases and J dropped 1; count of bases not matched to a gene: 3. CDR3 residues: CASSTTGSNQPQHF. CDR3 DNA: TGTGCCAGCAGCACGACAGGGAGCAATCAGCCCCAGCATTTT.

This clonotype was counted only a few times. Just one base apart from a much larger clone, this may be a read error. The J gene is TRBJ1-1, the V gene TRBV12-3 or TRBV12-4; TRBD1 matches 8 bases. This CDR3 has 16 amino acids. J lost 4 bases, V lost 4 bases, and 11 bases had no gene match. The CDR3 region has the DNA TGTGCCAGCAGTTGGGGCTCAGGGGGCTGTATCACTGAAGCTTTCTTT. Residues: CASSWGSGGCITEAFF.

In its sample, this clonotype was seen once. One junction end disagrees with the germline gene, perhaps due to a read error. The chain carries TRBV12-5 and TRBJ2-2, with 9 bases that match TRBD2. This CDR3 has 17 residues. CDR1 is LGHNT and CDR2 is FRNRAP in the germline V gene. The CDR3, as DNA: TGTGCTAGTGGTTTGGTAGCGGGGGGCCAGAACACCGGGGAGCTGTGTTTT. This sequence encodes CASGLVAGGQNTGELCF.

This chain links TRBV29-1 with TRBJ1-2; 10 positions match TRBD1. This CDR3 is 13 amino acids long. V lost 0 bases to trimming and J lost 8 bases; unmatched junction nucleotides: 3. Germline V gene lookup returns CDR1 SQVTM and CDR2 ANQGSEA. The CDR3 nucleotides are TGCAGCGTTGAAGATGGGACAGGGGTAGGCTACACCTTC. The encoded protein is CSVEDGTGVGYTF.

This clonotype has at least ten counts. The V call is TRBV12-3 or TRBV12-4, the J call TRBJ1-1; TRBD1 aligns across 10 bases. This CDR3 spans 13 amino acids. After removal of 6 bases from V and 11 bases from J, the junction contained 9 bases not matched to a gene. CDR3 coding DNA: TGTGCCAGCAGACCGGGACAGGGGTCGAGGGCTTTCTTT. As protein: CASRPGQGSRAFF.

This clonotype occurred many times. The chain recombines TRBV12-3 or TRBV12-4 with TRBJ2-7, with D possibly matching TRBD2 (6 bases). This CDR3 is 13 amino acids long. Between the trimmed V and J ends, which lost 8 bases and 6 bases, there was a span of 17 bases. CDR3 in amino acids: CASERAPGVEQYF. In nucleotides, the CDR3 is TGTGCCAGCGAGCGGGCCCCGGGGGTCGAGCAGTACTTC.

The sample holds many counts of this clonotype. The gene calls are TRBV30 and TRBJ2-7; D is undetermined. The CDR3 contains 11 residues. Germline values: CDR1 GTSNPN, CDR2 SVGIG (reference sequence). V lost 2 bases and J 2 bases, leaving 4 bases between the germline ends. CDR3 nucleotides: TGTGCCTGGAGTAGAACCTACGAGCAGTACTTC. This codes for CAWSRTYEQYF.

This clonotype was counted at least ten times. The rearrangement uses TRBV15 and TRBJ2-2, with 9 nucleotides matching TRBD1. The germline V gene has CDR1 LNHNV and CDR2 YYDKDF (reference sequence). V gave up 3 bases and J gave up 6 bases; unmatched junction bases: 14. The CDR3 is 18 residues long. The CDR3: CATSSGLRGDRVSGELFF. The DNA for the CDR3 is TGTGCCACCAGCAGTGGACTCCGAGGGGACAGGGTTTCCGGGGAGCTGTTTTTT.

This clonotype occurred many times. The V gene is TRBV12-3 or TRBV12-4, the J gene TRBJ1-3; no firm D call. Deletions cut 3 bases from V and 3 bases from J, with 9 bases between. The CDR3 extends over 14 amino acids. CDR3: CASSFRDFGNTIYF. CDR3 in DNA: TGTGCCAGCAGTTTTCGGGATTTTGGAAACACCATATATTTT.

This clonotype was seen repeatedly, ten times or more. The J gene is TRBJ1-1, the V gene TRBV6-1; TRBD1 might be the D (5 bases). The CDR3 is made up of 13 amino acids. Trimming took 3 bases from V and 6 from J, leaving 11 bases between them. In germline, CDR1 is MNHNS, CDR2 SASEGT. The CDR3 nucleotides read TGTGCCAGCAGTGACGACAGTATAGCTGAAGCTTTCTTT. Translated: CASSDDSIAEAFF.

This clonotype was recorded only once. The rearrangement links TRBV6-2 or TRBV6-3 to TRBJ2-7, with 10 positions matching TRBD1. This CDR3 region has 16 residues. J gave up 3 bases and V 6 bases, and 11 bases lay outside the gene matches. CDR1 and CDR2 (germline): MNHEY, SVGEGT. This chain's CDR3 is CASRRISWTGGYEQYF. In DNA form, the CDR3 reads TGTGCCAGCAGAAGAATATCTTGGACAGGGGGCTACGAGCAGTACTTC.

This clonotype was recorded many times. CDR3 loop: CSARDQETNTEAFF. The CDR3 DNA follows: TGCAGTGCTAGAGATCAGGAGACGAACACTGAAGCTTTCTTT. The chain employs TRBV20-1 and TRBJ1-1, with D hard to call. The germline gives CDR1 DFQATT, CDR2 SNEGSKA (reference sequence). Deletions cut 0 bases from V and 1 base from J, with 9 bases between. CDR3 length equals 14 residues.

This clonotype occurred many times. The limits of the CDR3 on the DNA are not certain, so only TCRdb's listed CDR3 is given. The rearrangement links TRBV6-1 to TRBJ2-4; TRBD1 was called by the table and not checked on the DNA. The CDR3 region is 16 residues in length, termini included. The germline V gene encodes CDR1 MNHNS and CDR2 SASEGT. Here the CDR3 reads CASSEVATGAKNIKYF.

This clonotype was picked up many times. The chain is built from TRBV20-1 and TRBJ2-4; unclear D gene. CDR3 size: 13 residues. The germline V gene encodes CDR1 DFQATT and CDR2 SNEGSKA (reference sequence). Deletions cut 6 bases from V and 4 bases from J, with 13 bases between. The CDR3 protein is CSAPTNSKNIQYF. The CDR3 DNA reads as TGCAGTGCCCCAACGAACTCGAAAAACATTCAGTACTTC.

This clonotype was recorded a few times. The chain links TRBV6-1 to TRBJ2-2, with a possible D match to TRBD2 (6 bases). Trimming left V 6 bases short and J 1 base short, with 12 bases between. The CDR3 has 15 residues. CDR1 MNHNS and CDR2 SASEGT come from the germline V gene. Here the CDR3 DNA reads TGTGCCAGCAGGGGGGGTGGAGGGAACACCGGGGAGCTGTTTTTT. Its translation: CASRGGGGNTGELFF.

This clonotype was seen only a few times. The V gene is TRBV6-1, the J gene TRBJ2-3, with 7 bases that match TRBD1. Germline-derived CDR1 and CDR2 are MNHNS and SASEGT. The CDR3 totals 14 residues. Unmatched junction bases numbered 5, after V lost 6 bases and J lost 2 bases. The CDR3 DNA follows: TGTGCCAGCAGGAGAGGGGGCCTCACAGATACGCAGTATTTT. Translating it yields CASRRGGLTDTQYF.

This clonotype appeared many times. In DNA, the CDR3 is TGTGCCAGCAGTGAACCGGGACAAGCTTCCTATGGCTACACCTTC. Translating it yields CASSEPGQASYGYTF. V gene TRBV6-1 combines with J gene TRBJ1-2; the D gene is possibly TRBD1 (6 bases). The CDR3 consists of 15 residues. V lost 2 bases, J lost 4 bases, and 14 bases lay in between. Per germline, CDR1 MNHNS and CDR2 SASEGT.